A selection of T cell receptor beta chains follows, all from one sample in a study of graft-versus-host responses after intestinal transplantation. Libraries were prepared by immunoSEQ multiplex PCR; TCRdb keeps only in-frame clonotypes and omits some of them. There are 95,000 or so clones in the sample; 90% occur only once, and about 16% lies in the top ten. The specimen comprised PBMCs, sampled about 450 days after intestinal transplant. The source of these receptors is a human patient who received an intestinal transplant, so some T cells may come from the graft donor. CDR3s include the opening cysteine and the closing phenylalanine or tryptophan. D genes are given only for firm matches.

j_call | d_call | v_call | cdr3_aa | cdr3_nt
TRBJ1-1 | . | TRBV6-1 | CASRTGVPDTEAFF | TGTGCCAGCAGGACGGGGGTCCCGGACACTGAAGCTTTCTTT
TRBJ2-4 | . | TRBV6-1 | CASSEGPKNIQYF | TGTGCCAGCAGTGAAGGCCCCAAAAACATTCAGTACTTC
TRBJ2-7 | TRBD2 | TRBV13 | CASSFSGVGQYF | TGTGCCAGCAGCTTCAGCGGGGTTGGGCAGTACTTC
TRBJ2-3 | . | TRBV9 | CASSVNPGDTQYF | TGTGCCAGCAGCGTAAATCCCGGGGATACGCAGTATTTT
TRBJ1-5 | TRBD1 | TRBV12-5 | CASGTGQGGQPQHF | TGTGCTAGTGGTACTGGACAGGGGGGTCAGCCCCAGCATTTT
TRBJ1-2 | . | TRBV5-4 | CASSTRGGYGYTF | TGTGCCAGCAGCACCAGGGGCGGCTATGGCTACACCTTC
TRBJ1-2 | . | TRBV6-5 | CASSYGSSNYGYTF | TGTGCCAGCAGTTACGGCAGCTCTAACTATGGCTACACCTTC
TRBJ1-5 | . | TRBV27 | CASRVGGDGQPQHF | TGTGCCAGCAGGGTGGGGGGCGATGGTCAGCCCCAGCATTTT
TRBJ2-1 | TRBD1 | TRBV29-1 | CSVEPRRTGGPNEQFF | TGCAGCGTCGAACCAAGACGGACAGGCGGACCCAATGAGCAGTTCTTC
TRBJ2-5 | . | TRBV5-1 | CASSFGTPGETQYF | TGCGCCAGCAGCTTTGGCACCCCGGGTGAGACCCAGTACTTC
TRBJ2-7 | TRBD2 | TRBV6-5 | CASRDTGTTPYEQYF | TGTGCCAGCAGAGATACCGGGACTACCCCCTACGAGCAGTACTTC
TRBJ2-2 | TRBD2 | TRBV29-1 | CSVVVAGTTGELFF | TGCAGCGTTGTGGTAGCGGGGACCACCGGGGAGCTGTTTTTT
TRBJ1-2 | . | TRBV12-5 | CASGLVLAGGYTF | TGTGCTAGTGGTTTGGTACTGGCGGGGGGCTACACCTTC
TRBJ1-1 | . | TRBV5-1 | CASSLGTANTEAFF | TGCGCCAGCAGCTTGGGGACAGCGAACACTGAAGCTTTCTTT